This entry lists 11 T cell receptor beta chains sequenced from one sample in a study of blood T cells in healthy people across ages. A second PCR of 7 to 11 cycles used a sample-barcoded 5' primer and a J-beta primer mix. TCRdb passed the 5' RACE reads through MiXCR, listing each CDR3 protein once. The sample lists about 930,000 distinct CDR3 sequences; 25% to 30% were seen once. The sample was also linked to a second study, of T cells of mothers and their children.

The sequencing sample was made of blood. Receptor source: a woman aged 35 to 49 in good health.

The chain joins TRBV28 to TRBJ2-5; D gene ambiguous. The CDR3 extends over 13 amino acids. Germline CDR1 is MDHEN and CDR2 is SYDVKM. Trimming pared 6 bases from V and 5 bases from J, leaving 13 bases between. CDR3 DNA: TGTGCCAGCAGCCGACTGGGTCCGGAGACCCAGTACTTC. Encoded protein: CASSRLGPETQYF. Full variable domain (outside the CDR3, taken from reference TRBV28 and TRBJ2-5): DVKVTQSSRYLVKRTGEKVFLECVQDMDHENMFWYRQDPGLGLRLIYFSYDVKMKEKGDIPEGYSVSREKKERFSLILESASTNQTSMYLCASSRLGPETQYFGPGTRLLVL.

This clonotype was counted many times. CDR3 region: CASSRDRGSYEQYF. In DNA, the CDR3 is TGTGCCAGCAGTCGGGACAGGGGATCCTACGAGCAGTACTTC. The chain uses TRBV7-2 and TRBJ2-7, with 10 bases fitting TRBD1. The CDR3 is made up of 14 amino acids. From germline, CDR1 is SGHTA and CDR2 FQGNSA. V dropped 6 bases and J dropped 1; count of bases not matched to a gene: 3.

This clonotype was counted many times. The chain uses TRBV12-3 or TRBV12-4 and TRBJ2-7, with TRBD1 as a possible D gene (6 bases). The V and J ends lost 7 bases and 0 bases respectively, with 10 bases between them. CDR3 length: 13 residues. Written as DNA, the CDR3 is TGTGCCAGCACCCCACAGGGCTCCTACGAGCAGTACTTC. Translation gives CASTPQGSYEQYF.

The sample holds a few counts of this clonotype. This chain connects TRBV28 to TRBJ1-2; D unresolved. Germline lookup yields CDR1 MDHEN and CDR2 SYDVKM. The CDR3 is made up of 14 amino acids. Between the trimmed V and J ends, which lost 3 bases and 1 base, there was a span of 9 bases. The CDR3 bases are TGTGCCAGCAGTTTGGAGACCGTTAACTATGGCTACACCTTC. It yields the protein CASSLETVNYGYTF.

This clonotype was picked up a small number of times. This rearrangement joins TRBV6-1 to TRBJ2-7; D not resolved. Germline V gives CDR1 MNHNS, CDR2 SASEGT. Trimming removed 1 base at V and 1 base at J, with 11 bases between. The CDR3 is made up of 15 amino acids. This CDR3 is CASSEVRTVSYEQYF. As DNA, the CDR3 is TGTGCCAGCAGTGAAGTTAGGACGGTTTCCTACGAGCAGTACTTC.

This clonotype was counted between two and nine times. The chain is built from TRBV18 and TRBJ2-1; D uncertain. Germline V gene sequence: CDR1 KGHSH, CDR2 LQKENI. CDR3 size: 13 residues. Trimming took 8 bases from V and 7 from J, leaving 15 bases between them. The CDR3 DNA reads as TGTGCCAGCGATCTGACACGCTCTAATGAGCAGTTCTTC. Its protein product is CASDLTRSNEQFF. The whole variable domain, filled in from reference TRBV18 and TRBJ2-1, reads NAGVMQNPRHLVRRRGQEARLRCSPMKGHSHVYWYRQLPEEGLKFMVYLQKENIIDESGMPKERFSAEFPKEGPSILRIQQVVRGDSAAYFCASDLTRSNEQFFGPGTRLTVL.

The genes are TRBV21-1 and TRBJ2-3; the table's D call, TRBD1, has no DNA check behind it. TRBV21-1 is listed as a pseudogene. The CDR3 sequence is 17 residues long. As DNA, the CDR3 is TGTGCCAGCACTAAAGTGGGGGAGGCAGGGGGCGCAGATACGCAGTATTTT. Its translation is CASTKVGEAGGADTQYF.

The chain joins TRBV25-1 to TRBJ1-2; D gene uncertain. CDR3 length: 14 amino acids. Germline CDR1 reads MGHDK; CDR2 reads SYGVNS. The ends were cut back, 3 bases at V and 3 bases at J, with 11 bases in the middle. The CDR3 region has the DNA TGTGCCAGCAGTGATGGGTATGGGTACTATGGCTACACCTTC. It translates to CASSDGYGYYGYTF.

This clonotype has at least ten counts. V gene TRBV20-1 combines with J gene TRBJ2-7, with 8 bases matching TRBD1. J was trimmed by 2 bases and V by 6 bases; bases with no gene match: 6. Germline CDR1 reads DFQATT; CDR2 reads SNEGSKA (reference sequence). This CDR3 has 13 residues. CDR3 bases: TGCAGTGCCCCACCGGGACAGGCCTACGAGCAGTACTTC. Encoded protein: CSAPPGQAYEQYF.

The chain links TRBV7-3 to TRBJ1-1; D is perhaps TRBD1 (6 bases). The germline CDR1 and CDR2 sequences are SGHTA and FQGTGA. Trimming shortened V by 1 base and J by 5 bases, and 14 bases separated the two germline ends. CDR3 size: 15 residues. This CDR3 is CASSLMGADETEAFF. In nucleotides, the CDR3 is TGTGCCAGCAGCTTAATGGGGGCGGACGAGACTGAAGCTTTCTTT.

The genes are TRBV20-1 and TRBJ2-5, with TRBD2 identical over 7 bases. Germline trimming cut 2 bases from V and 2 bases from J; bases unmatched to any gene: 11. The CDR3 is 16 residues long. The germline V gene has CDR1 DFQATT and CDR2 SNEGSKA (reference sequence). CDR3 sequence: CSARYASGSVQETQYF. The CDR3 DNA reads as TGCAGTGCTAGATACGCTAGCGGATCAGTACAAGAGACCCAGTACTTC.